This T cell receptor beta chain was obtained from a study of blood T cell repertoires in COVID-19. This CDR3 is built from 14 residues. Germline lookup yields CDR1 SGHAT and CDR2 FQNNGV. V lost 5 bases to trimming and J lost 6 bases; unmatched junction nucleotides: 7. Clones were read by immunoSEQ multiplex PCR, and TCRdb kept only the in-frame ones, dropping some. Of 40,000 to 55,000 clones in the sample, around nine tenths were seen once. The chain is built from TRBV11-2 and TRBJ1-2; TRBD1 matches at 9 bases. This TCR was sampled from a man between 45 and 60 years old with COVID-19, enrolled during active disease. The specimen sequenced was peripheral blood. CDR3 in amino acids: CASSQRTGEDGYTF. The DNA for the CDR3 is TGTGCCAGCAGCCAGCGGACAGGGGAGGATGGCTACACCTTC.